This T cell receptor beta chain is from a study of regulatory T cells in long-lasting Graves disease (dated by TCRdb to the early 2020s). General notes on the study: Patients with newly diagnosed Graves' disease had been on antithyroid drugs for under 3 months. Patients with persistent Graves' disease were compared with patients with newly diagnosed Graves' disease using TCR sequencing and RNA sequencing of peripheral blood. The study was registered as a clinical trial and conducted in China. A total of around 35 samples underwent TCR sequencing, from about 13 patients with persistent Graves' disease and 20 patients with newly diagnosed Graves' disease.

This clonotype was counted a few times. Its antigen has not been determined. Per-nucleotide qualities are absent, and no much larger clonotype sits a single base away. Overall results and qualifications from the work: Sequencing and analysis were limited to the TCR beta chain. Patients with persistent disease shared more public clonotypes (fewer than 3,000) than newly diagnosed patients did (more than 900). The small sample size was acknowledged by the authors as a limitation that may reduce accuracy. TRBV28, TRBJ1-2 and TRBJ2-5 were preferentially used in persistent disease, while TRBV20-1 and TRBJ2-1 were favored in newly diagnosed disease. Peripheral blood alone was examined, since thyroid tissue, which constituted the primary lesion, could not be accessed. Lower TCR Shannon entropy and fewer highly expanded clones were observed in persistent Graves' disease patients than in newly diagnosed patients, which suggested clonal expansion.

The sample's time point label, in plain terms: newly diagnosed GD, antithyroid drugs for less than 3 months. For both TCR sequencing and RNA sequencing, RNA was extracted from PBMCs in TRIzol. The diagnosis of Graves' disease followed American Thyroid Association guidelines. The patients came from an endocrinology department in Xi'an, China. Each patient gave around 9 milliliters of peripheral blood, collected in an EDTA anticoagulant tube. Ficoll Paque Plus density gradient separation was used to isolate PBMCs, and no further T cell sorting was done. An Agilent 2100 Bioanalyzer and agarose gel were used to check RNA quality, and a NanoDrop 2000 was used to measure RNA concentration. To prepare the library, multiplex PCR was applied. TCRdb lists the instrument as Illumina HiSeq 4000. To build TCR beta libraries, CDR3 regions were amplified by Arm-PCR using iRepertoire HTBI primers. Gel purification was performed on PCR products prior to sequencing. The original pipeline was this. Gene usage analysis of CDR3 amino acid clonotypes used the roughly 60 TRBV and fewer than 15 TRBJ segments found across samples. Filtered high-quality paired reads were merged into contigs using COPE and FqMerger. Contigs were aligned with BLAST to IMGT TRBV, TRBD and TRBJ reference genes, and CDR3 was defined per IMGT. Clonotypes above 0.1% frequency were classified as highly expanded clones. Shannon entropy was used to measure repertoire diversity, and the Gini coefficient was used to measure V-J evenness. Public clonotypes were defined as clonotypes shared by more than one individual. TCRdb redid the processing of the public reads, applying fastp at Q25 and MiXCR, and retained in-frame beta chains. Rows with one shared CDR3 protein collapse into an entry with the most common genes and DNA. TCRdb assigned the V and J calls; the authors' analysis was not used. The sample includes approximately 560,000 distinct CDR3 sequences, with 15% to 20% observed a single time. Jointly, the top ten make up 12% of the sample.

The CDR3 spans 14 residues, from the cysteine through the phenylalanine. The retained sequence is limited to the CDR3, 42 bases, with the frame set at the first base. V trim: 3 bases; J trim: 2 bases; unmatched bases: 4. The germline V gene specifies SGDLS as CDR1 and YYNGEE as CDR2. The same sample was also studied in work on T cells in Graves' hyperthyroidism and ophthalmopathy. As that second paper reports: Graves' hyperthyroidism was defined as stable when no progression to ophthalmopathy occurred over 18 months of follow-up. Hyperthyroidism patients were newly diagnosed, with disease duration under 2 months, and aged 18 to 65 years. Any patient with an uncontrolled infection, another autoimmune disease, pregnancy or lactation was excluded. Diagnoses were based on clinical symptoms, serum thyroxine and TRAb, thyroid ultrasound and orbital computed tomography. The first round of RT-PCR for the TCR CDR3 was performed with the HTBI primer set and the Qiagen OneStep RT-PCR kit. Blood samples also contained most of the expanded thyroid clonotypes (frequency above 0.001), which suggests that blood repertoires may reflect thyroid immune responses. In cross-validation, a model built on a 13 V-J signature told ophthalmopathy apart from stable hyperthyroidism with about 90% sensitivity and roughly 82% specificity, and in testing the same model reached 80%/75%. In validation, the model predicted progression to ophthalmopathy a median of about 6.5 months before onset, with about 71% sensitivity and roughly 72% specificity. To identify distinguishing TCR V-J signatures, a discovery cohort of 100 patients was used, comprising 43 with Graves' ophthalmopathy and under 60 with stable Graves' hyperthyroidism. Whether ophthalmopathy could be predicted prospectively was tested in an independent validation cohort made up of 18 hyperthyroidism patients plus 17 patients who later progressed to ophthalmopathy. The 90 or so discovery patients were randomly split 7:3 into training and test sets. Thyroid tissue and blood T-cell repertoires from six Graves' hyperthyroidism patients were also compared in the study. Once sampling was done, hyperthyroidism patients were given methimazole at a starting dose of 30 mg daily, whereas ophthalmopathy patients were given high-dose intravenous methylprednisolone. Libraries were constructed in a second round of multiplex PCR, after which size selection and purification were performed. The libraries were sequenced on an Illumina HiSeq2000 using paired-end 100 bp reads. Raw data were processed with SOAPnuke, discarding reads with adapters, uncalled bases, mean Phred below 15, or no exact constant-primer or identifier match. High-quality paired reads were merged using COPE v1.2.5, and each unique nucleotide sequence was defined as a clonotype. MiTCR v1.1 was used to align the clonotypes against IMGT TRBV, TRBD and TRBJ reference segments. Analysis was restricted to V-J combinations with a frequency above 0.0001, which covered about 99% of repertoires. A TCS score was defined as the ratio between F50 (clonal expansion) and ExV (chaos), using BLOSUM62-based TCRdist between CDR3 peptides within each V-J. Welch's t-statistics and random forest reduced 500 to 650 V-J features to under 15, which were used in a naive Bayes classifier (R e1071). No statistical method was used to set the sample size in advance, and investigators knew the group allocation. The paper describes TCR Vbeta CDR3 sequencing of around 130 peripheral blood samples, made up of roughly 40 ophthalmopathy patients, more than 70 hyperthyroidism patients and 17 progressor patients.

The sequencing used peripheral blood mononuclear cells (PBMCs), collected at new diagnosis, from a patient treated with antithyroid drugs. The receptor chain draws on TRBV9 and TRBJ2-5; 7 of the junction bases match TRBD2. This receptor was obtained from a young man with Graves disease. Donor details come from another sample of the same person, matched by shared clones. CDR3 sequence: CASSAGLSQETQYF. The bases are TGTGCCAGCAGCGCGGGACTATCTCAAGAGACCCAGTACTTC.